The sequence of this T cell receptor beta chain was determined in a study of neoadjuvant anti-PD-1 for oral cavity cancer. Study-wide background: Most patients had three to four biweekly doses of 3 mg/kg nivolumab before resection. Non-progressing patients received a fourth nivolumab dose near day 43, then surgery on days 50-56. Study results and caveats: Post-treatment tumors with larger preexisting clones showed more shrinkage.

CDR3 length: 14 amino acids. Germline lookup yields CDR1 SGDLS and CDR2 YYNGEE. The germline V and J ends were trimmed by 0 bases and 7 bases, with 14 bases remaining between them. Sequenced by immunoSEQ multiplex PCR; TCRdb stores in-frame clones only, minus some. The sample yields 5,100 or so clones, about 62% seen once. To note about this clone: The target antigen is unknown.

Cohort: HPV-negative, locally advanced oral cavity squamous cell carcinoma patients. This receptor was taken from a person aged 35-79 years with oral cavity squamous cell carcinoma. The chain is built from TRBV9 and TRBJ2-7; D ambiguous. The sequences come from tumor tissue, collected before nivolumab (anti-PD-1) treatment. The CDR3 loop is CASSVDSQLREQYF. The CDR3 DNA reads TGTGCCAGCAGCGTAGACAGCCAACTGAGGGAGCAGTACTTC.